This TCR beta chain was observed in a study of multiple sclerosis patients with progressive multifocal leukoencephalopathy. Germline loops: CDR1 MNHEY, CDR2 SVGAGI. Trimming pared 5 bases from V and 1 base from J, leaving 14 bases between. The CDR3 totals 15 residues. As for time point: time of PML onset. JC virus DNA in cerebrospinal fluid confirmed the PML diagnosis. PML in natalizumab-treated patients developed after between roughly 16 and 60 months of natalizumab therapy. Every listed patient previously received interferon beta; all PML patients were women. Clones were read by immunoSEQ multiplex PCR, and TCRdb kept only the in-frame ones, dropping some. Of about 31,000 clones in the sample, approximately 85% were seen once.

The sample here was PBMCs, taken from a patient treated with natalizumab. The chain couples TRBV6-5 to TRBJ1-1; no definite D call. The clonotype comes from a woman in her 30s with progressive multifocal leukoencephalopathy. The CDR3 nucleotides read TGTGCCAGCAGTCAGTCTCGGACGGGGAACACTGAAGCTTTCTTT. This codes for CASSQSRTGNTEAFF.